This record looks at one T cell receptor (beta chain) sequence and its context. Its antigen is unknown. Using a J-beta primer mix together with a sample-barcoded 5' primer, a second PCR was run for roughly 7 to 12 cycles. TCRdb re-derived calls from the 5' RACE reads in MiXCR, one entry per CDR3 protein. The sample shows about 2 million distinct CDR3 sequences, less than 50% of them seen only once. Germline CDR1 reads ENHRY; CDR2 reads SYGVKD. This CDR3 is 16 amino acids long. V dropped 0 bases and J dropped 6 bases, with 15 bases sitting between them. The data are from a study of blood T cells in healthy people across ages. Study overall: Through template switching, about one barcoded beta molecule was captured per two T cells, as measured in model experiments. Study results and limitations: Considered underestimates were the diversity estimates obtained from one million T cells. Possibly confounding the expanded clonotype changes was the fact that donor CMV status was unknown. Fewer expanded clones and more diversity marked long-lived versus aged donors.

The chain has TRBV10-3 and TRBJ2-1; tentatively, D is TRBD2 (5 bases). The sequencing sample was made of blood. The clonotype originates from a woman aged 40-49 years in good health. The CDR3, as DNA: TGTGCCATCAGTGAGTCGAGCGGTGGGATGGTCAATGAGCAGTTCTTC. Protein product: CAISESSGGMVNEQFF.